The 32 T cell receptor beta chains below all came from one sample that was sequenced in a study of blood T cell repertoires in COVID-19. Profiling relied on immunoSEQ multiplex PCR, and the TCRdb table lists in-frame clones only, not all of them. The sample includes around 72,000 clones, about four fifths of them seen just once. The sample taken for sequencing was peripheral blood. The receptors shown here come from a human donor in a cohort sampled during active COVID-19.

The genes are TRBV6-1 and TRBJ1-2; D might be TRBD1 (6 bases). The CDR3 totals 13 residues. Germline CDR1 and CDR2: MNHNS and SASEGT. Trimming left V 2 bases short and J 6 bases short, with 10 bases between. The CDR3 spells CASSETGFHGYTF. The CDR3 nucleotides are TGTGCCAGCAGTGAAACAGGGTTCCATGGCTACACCTTC.

The chain has TRBV20-1 and TRBJ1-2; D might be TRBD1 (6 bases). Between the trimmed V and J ends, which lost 5 bases and 8 bases, there was a span of 12 bases. Germline-derived CDR1 and CDR2 are DFQATT and SNEGSKA (reference sequence). The CDR3 runs 11 residues. The CDR3 DNA reads as TGCAGTGCTTCAAACAGGGTCGGCTACACCTTC. Protein: CSASNRVGYTF.

The CDR3 loop is CASSSGGWVNTEAFF. The DNA for the CDR3 is TGTGCCAGCAGCTCAGGGGGGTGGGTGAACACTGAAGCTTTCTTT. The J gene is TRBJ1-1, the V gene TRBV11-2, with 7 bases aligning to TRBD1. The CDR3 contains 15 residues. Germline V gives CDR1 SGHAT, CDR2 FQNNGV. Trimming at V came to 4 bases and at J to 0 bases, leaving 5 bases not matched to a gene.

The chain couples TRBV5-1 to TRBJ2-2; TRBD1 matches 11 bases. The ends lost 4 bases at V and 6 bases at J; junction bases unmatched: 5. The CDR3 is 15 residues long. Germline V gene data show CDR1 as SGHRS and CDR2 as YFSETQ. CDR3 region: CASSPGQGAPGELFF. CDR3 in DNA: TGCGCCAGCAGCCCCGGACAGGGGGCACCCGGGGAGCTGTTTTTT.

V usage is TRBV5-6 and J usage is TRBJ2-7; 11 bases are a match to TRBD2. Germline V gene data show CDR1 as SGHDT and CDR2 as YYEEEE. The junction had 8 bases not matched to a gene; V was cut back by 5 bases and J by 7 bases. This CDR3 is 14 amino acids long. Written as DNA, the CDR3 is TGTGCCAGCAGAACTAGCGGGGGAAAGAGGGAGCAGTACTTC. Translating gives CASRTSGGKREQYF.

The CDR3 DNA sequence: TGCGCCAGCAGCTGGACAGGGACTAATGAAAAACTGTTTTTT. Translating gives CASSWTGTNEKLFF. V is TRBV5-1 and J is TRBJ1-4; 8 bases map to TRBD1. The CDR3 extends over 14 amino acids. Germline CDR1 and CDR2: SGHRS and YFSETQ. Trimming cost V 3 bases and J 2 bases; bases outside gene matches: 0.

The V call is TRBV6-5, the J call TRBJ1-5, with TRBD1 matching over 7 bases. Germline V lookup: CDR1 MNHEY, CDR2 SVGAGI. Trimming cost V 0 bases and J 12 bases; bases outside gene matches: 11. The CDR3 runs to 15 residues. The CDR3 sequence is CASSYSRQGAGSQHF. CDR3 coding DNA: TGTGCCAGCAGTTACTCGCGACAGGGCGCGGGTAGCCAGCATTTT.

This clone was recorded once. The chain uses TRBV7-8 and TRBJ1-5; 9 bases are shared with TRBD1. Germline V gene lookup returns CDR1 SGHVS and CDR2 FQNEAQ. There are 18 residues in the CDR3. J lost 5 bases, V lost 5 bases, and 16 bases had no gene match. This CDR3 reads CASSPPGQGSQQHQPQHF. The CDR3 DNA sequence: TGTGCCAGCAGCCCGCCGGGACAGGGTTCCCAGCAGCATCAGCCCCAGCATTTT.

This CDR3 reads CASSPSGAGAEGEQYF. The CDR3 DNA reads TGTGCCAGCTCACCTTCTGGGGCGGGGGCGGAAGGAGAGCAGTACTTC. The genes are TRBV18 and TRBJ2-7; tentative D call: TRBD2 (7 bases). The CDR3 spans 16 residues. Germline CDR1 reads KGHSH; CDR2 reads LQKENI. With 3 bases removed from V and 7 bases from J, the gap between germline ends came to 22 bases.

The chain combines TRBV13 with TRBJ1-3, with D uncertain. Between the trimmed V and J ends, which lost 7 bases and 4 bases, there was a span of 14 bases. The germline gives CDR1 PRHDT, CDR2 FYEKMQ (reference sequence). This CDR3 spans 14 amino acids. In nucleotides, the CDR3 is TGTGCCAGCACCCAGTACCTCTTGGGAAACACCATATATTTT. Translating gives CASTQYLLGNTIYF.

This chain uses TRBV10-3 with TRBJ2-7, with TRBD1 identical over 7 bases. V trimming: 3 bases; J trimming: 3 bases; junction bases outside the gene matches: 8. CDR1 ENHRY and CDR2 SYGVKD come from the germline V gene. The CDR3 contains 15 residues. In nucleotides, the CDR3 is TGTGCCATCAGTGATTTTACAGGGGCCGGCTACGAGCAGTACTTC. Translation gives CAISDFTGAGYEQYF.

V usage is TRBV18 and J usage is TRBJ1-2, with 7 bases that match TRBD1. CDR1 is KGHSH, CDR2 LQKENI, per germline. The CDR3 is made up of 12 amino acids. Germline trimming cut 4 bases from V and 8 bases from J; bases unmatched to any gene: 4. The CDR3 protein is CASSQTGEGYTF. In DNA, the CDR3 is TGTGCCAGCTCACAAACAGGGGAAGGCTACACCTTC.

The chain has TRBV7-9 and TRBJ2-2; 10 nucleotides agree with TRBD2. CDR1 and CDR2 from the germline V gene are SEHNR and FQNEAQ (reference sequence). J gave up 7 bases and V 2 bases, and 7 bases lay outside the gene matches. The CDR3 has 16 amino acids. CDR3 residues: CASSLWLAGADGELFF. The DNA of the CDR3 is TGTGCCAGCAGCTTATGGCTAGCGGGGGCCGACGGGGAGCTGTTTTTT.

V and J are TRBV7-9 and TRBJ1-1; possible D gene TRBD1, 5 bases. The CDR3 has 16 amino acids. CDR1 SEHNR and CDR2 FQNEAQ come from the germline V gene (reference sequence). Trimming stripped 2 bases from V and 5 bases from J, with 18 bases between. For the CDR3, the DNA is TGTGCCAGCAGCTTATTCTACGGGGGTAAGAGGACTGAAGCTTTCTTT. Translation gives CASSLFYGGKRTEAFF. Using reference TRBV7-9 and TRBJ1-1 for the parts outside the CDR3, the full variable domain is DTGVSQNPRHKITKRGQNVTFRCDPISEHNRLYWYRQTLGQGPEFLTYFQNEAQLEKSRLLSDRFSAERPKGSFSTLEIQRTEQGDSAMYLCASSLFYGGKRTEAFFGQGTRLTVV.

The chain employs TRBV11-1 and TRBJ1-1; possible D gene TRBD1, 6 bases. Trimming pared 5 bases from V and 6 bases from J, leaving 13 bases between. Germline CDR1 is SGHAT and CDR2 is FQDESV (reference sequence). The CDR3 runs 13 residues. This CDR3 reads CASSRTGMPEAFF. The CDR3 coding sequence is TGTGCCAGCAGCCGCACAGGGATGCCTGAAGCTTTCTTT.

V and J are TRBV2 and TRBJ2-1, with TRBD1 matching 9 bases. The ends lost 8 bases at V and 7 bases at J; junction bases unmatched: 9. This CDR3 spans 14 amino acids. From germline, CDR1 is SNHLY and CDR2 FYNNEI. CDR3 nucleotide sequence: TGTGCCAGCGATCGGACAGGGGATCTAAATGAGCAGTTCTTC. Its protein is CASDRTGDLNEQFF.

V is TRBV5-5 and J is TRBJ2-7, with D hard to call. This CDR3 has 15 amino acids. The V gene's germline CDR1 is SGHKS and CDR2 YYEKEE (reference sequence). The V gene lost 0 bases and the J gene lost 0 bases, with 10 bases spanning the gap. CDR3 sequence reads: CASSLGIWSSYEQYF. The CDR3 coding sequence is TGTGCCAGCAGCTTGGGCATTTGGAGCTCCTACGAGCAGTACTTC.

CDR3 sequence (DNA): TGCGCCAGCAGCCAAGAAGCAGGGCAGGGCTACGAGCAGTACTTC. As protein: CASSQEAGQGYEQYF. The chain employs TRBV4-1 and TRBJ2-7; possibly TRBD1 for D (5 bases). Germline CDR1 and CDR2: MGHRA and YSYEKL. V lost 0 bases and J 3 bases, leaving 12 bases between the germline ends. This CDR3 has 15 amino acids.

This chain links TRBV30 with TRBJ2-7; D is undetermined. CDR3 length: 15 amino acids. In germline, CDR1 is GTSNPN, CDR2 SVGIG (reference sequence). V was trimmed by 3 bases and J by 5 bases, leaving 20 bases between them. In nucleotides, the CDR3 is TGTGCCTGGAGCCCCTCCCCGGGTACGACCCACGAGCAGTACTTC. This encodes CAWSPSPGTTHEQYF.

The V and J genes are TRBV6-5 and TRBJ1-6, with 10 nucleotides matching TRBD1. The junction had 7 bases not matched to a gene; V was cut back by 7 bases and J by 10 bases. CDR3 length equals 14 residues. The V gene's germline CDR1 is MNHEY and CDR2 SVGAGI. The CDR3 nucleotides read TGTGCCAGCACCCAGACAGGGGGCGAATCACCCCTCCACTTT. Translated, it gives CASTQTGGESPLHF.

The chain employs TRBV19 and TRBJ2-2, with D possibly being TRBD2 (6 bases). V was trimmed by 3 bases and J by 4 bases, leaving 9 bases between them. CDR1 is LNHDA and CDR2 is SQIVND in the germline V gene (reference sequence). This CDR3 contains 14 residues. The CDR3 DNA follows: TGTGCCAGTAGTATCGTAGCGGTCACCGGGGAGCTGTTTTTT. Translating it yields CASSIVAVTGELFF.

Turning to this clone: An end of the junction differs from the germline gene, which may be a read error. This sequence joins TRBV7-2 and TRBJ1-6, with D perhaps matching TRBD1 (5 bases). The CDR3 sequence is 15 residues long. The germline V gene has CDR1 SGHTA and CDR2 FQGNSA. The DNA for the CDR3 is TGTGCCAGCACCCCGGGGGGAGCGTACCGCCACCCCCCCCACTTT. This translates into CASTPGGAYRHPPHF.

The sample holds one count of this clone. CDR3 DNA: TGTGCCAGCAGCGCCAACCCCGGGAACACTGAAGCTTTCTTT. This translates into CASSANPGNTEAFF. The chain uses TRBV13 and TRBJ1-1; no definite D call. Germline V CDR1 and CDR2: PRHDT, FYEKMQ (reference sequence). The CDR3 has 14 amino acids. V lost 5 bases, J lost 1 base, and 11 bases lay in between.

This clone has a single count. This chain links TRBV19 with TRBJ2-3; TRBD2 aligns across 7 bases. Germline assignment: CDR1 LNHDA and CDR2 SQIVND (reference sequence). The CDR3 is 15 amino acids. J gave up 1 base and V 2 bases, and 3 bases lay outside the gene matches. The CDR3 loop reads CASSIRRGGTDTQYF. DNA for the CDR3: TGTGCCAGTAGTATAAGACGGGGGGGCACAGATACGCAGTATTTT.

V gene TRBV19 combines with J gene TRBJ1-2; the D is unclear. Germline CDR1 reads LNHDA; CDR2 reads SQIVND (reference sequence). V lost 2 bases and J lost 8, with 15 bases in between. There are 14 residues in the CDR3. The CDR3 coding sequence is TGTGCCAGTAGTATAAATAGAGGGCTCGAGGGCTACACCTTC. Its protein is CASSINRGLEGYTF.

This sequence joins TRBV23-1 and TRBJ1-4; a weak D match, TRBD1 (6 bases). TRBV23-1 is identified as an open reading frame with a role that is uncertain. Trimming left V 6 bases short and J 6 bases short, with 23 bases between. This CDR3 contains 17 residues. CDR3 residues: CASSPRQARKPYEKLFF. Written as DNA, the CDR3 is TGCGCCAGCAGCCCTCGACAGGCCAGAAAACCTTATGAAAAACTGTTTTTT.

V gene TRBV30 combines with J gene TRBJ1-1; TRBD1 agrees at 9 bases. Germline loops: CDR1 GTSNPN, CDR2 SVGIG (reference sequence). With 5 bases clipped from V and 7 bases from J, the junction kept 2 bases outside the gene matches. The CDR3 totals 11 residues. This chain's CDR3 is CAWDRGGEAFF. The DNA for the CDR3 is TGTGCCTGGGACAGGGGGGGTGAAGCTTTCTTT.

The V gene is TRBV5-1, the J gene TRBJ1-3, with a weak D call TRBD1 (5 bases). Germline CDR1 reads SGHRS; CDR2 reads YFSETQ. The ends were cut back, 2 bases at V and 1 base at J, with 7 bases in the middle. This CDR3 contains 14 residues. The CDR3 DNA is TGCGCCAGCAGCTTACAGGTGTCTGGAAACACCATATATTTT. It is translated as CASSLQVSGNTIYF.

The genes are TRBV7-2 and TRBJ2-7; 8 bases are shared with TRBD2. The CDR3 extends over 16 amino acids. Germline assignment: CDR1 SGHTA and CDR2 FQGNSA. V lost 8 bases, J lost 0 bases, and 12 bases stayed unmatched. CDR3 in amino acids: CASLASSGLSSYEQYF. Here the CDR3 DNA reads TGTGCCAGCCTTGCCTCTAGCGGGTTGAGCTCCTACGAGCAGTACTTC.

CDR3 bases: TGTGCCAGCAGCTCATTAGAGACCCAGTACTTC. Residues: CASSSLETQYF. The gene calls are TRBV7-9 and TRBJ2-5; no clear D gene. V lost 4 bases and J 4 bases, leaving 4 bases between the germline ends. Germline CDR1 is SEHNR and CDR2 is FQNEAQ (reference sequence). The CDR3 extends over 11 amino acids.

The chain is built from TRBV6-5 and TRBJ1-1; 11 bases align to TRBD1. This CDR3 is built from 14 residues. Per germline, CDR1 MNHEY and CDR2 SVGAGI. The V segment lost 5 bases and the J segment 8 bases; nucleotides outside the gene matches: 7. DNA of the CDR3: TGTGCCAGCAGTCCAACCCGGGACAGGGGGGAAGCTTTCTTT. Protein product: CASSPTRDRGEAFF.

The CDR3 protein is CASSPTGPEGYTF. CDR3 in DNA: TGTGCCAGCAGTCCGACAGGGCCGGAAGGCTACACCTTC. V is TRBV2 and J is TRBJ1-2, with 7 bases fitting TRBD1. Germline assignment: CDR1 SNHLY and CDR2 FYNNEI. Unmatched junction bases numbered 8, after V lost 5 bases and J lost 8 bases. The CDR3 is made up of 13 amino acids.